This TCR beta chain was identified during a study of T cells expressing NK-cell markers. Turning to the study itself: It was from sorted CD3+CD56+NKG2C+, CD3+CD56+NKG2C- and CD3+CD56-NKG2C+ T cells that TCR beta repertoires came. Sequenced donors, eight in total, included seven who were HCMV-seropositive and one who was seronegative. Study results and limitations: Dominant NKG2C+ clonotypes were found to form about 1.0-7.0% of CD8+ T cells in 5 or 6 donors.

Remarks on this clonotype: What it binds is not known.

TCRdb re-analyzed the 5' RACE reads; it lists each CDR3 protein once, without DNA. The table for this sample gives about 180,000 distinct CDR3 sequences. Germline V gives CDR1 SGHRS, CDR2 YFSETQ. The CDR3 is made up of 16 amino acids. The rearrangement links TRBV5-1 to TRBJ2-5; TCRdb designates TRBD2, a call that cannot be tested without DNA. The receptor was isolated from a woman between 18 and 70 years old in good health. The sequenced sample consisted of blood T cells: a sorted CD56 or NKG2C T cell subset, CD4+ or CD8+ T cells, or bulk PBMC T cells (not recorded which). The CDR3: CASSLMASGSGETQYF.